The 30 T cell receptor beta chains below all came from one sample that was sequenced in a study of CD8 T cells in Susac syndrome. An amount of RNA that ranged from roughly 0.5 to 1 ug was reverse transcribed with random hexamers. TCRdb re-called the immunoSEQ multiplex PCR reads through MiXCR, storing one row per CDR3 protein. The top ten hold roughly 0.094% of the sample, which has some 110,000 distinct CDR3 sequences, 85% to 95% seen once. The specimen sequenced was CD4+ T cells from PBMCs. These receptors originate from a human donor with multiple sclerosis.

The chain recombines TRBV5-1 with TRBJ1-2; the match to TRBD1 covers 7 bases. V shed 3 bases, J shed 7 bases, and the junction held 12 bases outside the gene matches. Germline CDR1 and CDR2: SGHRS and YFSETQ. The length of the CDR3 is 15 residues. In nucleotides, the CDR3 is TGCGCCAGCAGCTCCCCGGGACAGACTGTTAGTGGCTACACCTTC. Residues: CASSSPGQTVSGYTF.

This clonotype has a single count. V is TRBV27 and J is TRBJ1-2; possibly TRBD1 for D (5 bases). V shed 5 bases and J shed 3 bases, with 16 bases lying between them. CDR3 length: 15 amino acids. CDR1 MNHEY and CDR2 SMNVEV come from the germline V gene (reference sequence). CDR3 nucleotides: TGTGCCAGCAGTCCTAGGGACTGGGCAGACTATGGCTACACCTTC. Encoded protein: CASSPRDWADYGYTF.

This chain's CDR3 is CASSFRVPTEAFF. As DNA, the CDR3 is TGTGCCAGCAGTTTCAGGGTACCGACTGAAGCTTTCTTT. The V and J genes are TRBV6-6 and TRBJ1-1; tentatively, D is TRBD1 (5 bases). Germline CDR1 MNHNY, CDR2 SVGAGI (reference sequence). The CDR3 length is 13 residues. V was pared by 4 bases and J by 5 bases, with 11 bases between.

The chain couples TRBV3-1 to TRBJ2-5; no definite D call. Trimming took 1 base from V and 2 from J, leaving 11 bases between them. Per germline, CDR1 LGHDT and CDR2 YNNKEL (reference sequence). The CDR3 has 15 residues. In nucleotides, the CDR3 is TGTGCCAGCAGCCAAGCTCCACTAACTCAAGAGACCCAGTACTTC. Encoded protein: CASSQAPLTQETQYF.

CDR3 protein: CASSNNQGWGYTF. For the CDR3, the DNA is TGTGCCAGCAGCAATAACCAGGGTTGGGGCTACACCTTC. The chain has TRBV7-9 and TRBJ1-2; D may be TRBD1 (5 bases). V lost 5 bases, J lost 8 bases, and 15 bases lay in between. The CDR3 has 13 residues. The germline V gene has CDR1 SEHNR and CDR2 FQNEAQ (reference sequence). Combining the CDR3 with reference TRBV7-9 and TRBJ1-2 gives the whole variable domain DTGVSQNPRHKITKRGQNVTFRCDPISEHNRLYWYRQTLGQGPEFLTYFQNEAQLEKSRLLSDRFSAERPKGSFSTLEIQRTEQGDSAMYLCASSNNQGWGYTFGSGTRLTVV.

This clonotype occurred once. CDR3 region: CASSVDANYGYTF. As DNA, the CDR3 is TGTGCCAGCAGCGTAGACGCTAACTATGGCTACACCTTC. The rearrangement links TRBV2 to TRBJ1-2; D is unclear. The germline V gene encodes CDR1 SNHLY and CDR2 FYNNEI. The CDR3 covers 13 residues. The germline V and J ends were trimmed by 6 bases and 0 bases, with 8 bases remaining between them.

V usage is TRBV19 and J usage is TRBJ2-4; D unclear. With 3 bases removed from V and 2 bases from J, the gap between germline ends came to 8 bases. Germline V gene lookup returns CDR1 LNHDA and CDR2 SQIVND (reference sequence). CDR3 length: 14 residues. The CDR3 here is CASSIRQTKNIQYF. As DNA, the CDR3 is TGTGCCAGTAGTATCCGCCAAACCAAAAACATTCAGTACTTC.

This chain connects TRBV30 to TRBJ2-5; D is possibly TRBD2 (6 bases). Germline V gene data show CDR1 as GTSNPN and CDR2 as SVGIG (reference sequence). The germline V and J ends were trimmed by 0 bases and 5 bases, with 22 bases remaining between them. The CDR3 extends over 17 amino acids. The CDR3: CAWSVPNGGGAGETQYF. In nucleotides, the CDR3 is TGTGCCTGGAGTGTACCCAACGGGGGTGGGGCAGGGGAGACCCAGTACTTC. The full variable domain, in which reference TRBV30 and TRBJ2-5 provide the parts outside the CDR3, is SQTIHQWPATLVQPVGSPLSLECTVEGTSNPNLYWYRQAAGRGLQLLFYSVGIGQISSEVPQNLSASRPQDRQFILSSKKLLLSDSGFYLCAWSVPNGGGAGETQYFGPGTRLLVL.

The J gene is TRBJ1-1, the V gene TRBV2; D is ambiguous. The CDR3 sequence is 14 residues long. V was cut by 2 bases and J by 3 bases, with 10 bases left in between. Germline loops: CDR1 SNHLY, CDR2 FYNNEI. The CDR3 loop is CASSEPRQDTEAFF. CDR3 nucleotide sequence: TGTGCCAGCAGTGAACCGCGGCAGGACACTGAAGCTTTCTTT.

The V gene is TRBV20-1, the J gene TRBJ1-1; maybe TRBD1 (6 bases). V was pared by 6 bases and J by 4 bases, with 27 bases between. CDR3 size: 17 residues. Germline V CDR1 and CDR2: DFQATT, SNEGSKA (reference sequence). The CDR3 DNA is TGCAGTGCCGAGAAAATGGGACAACGGCCTTTGGGCACTGAAGCTTTCTTT. Amino acids: CSAEKMGQRPLGTEAFF.

The chain is built from TRBV3-1 and TRBJ2-7; D ambiguous. The CDR3 has 14 residues. V was shortened by 1 base and J by 5 bases, with 12 bases between the two germline ends. The germline V gene encodes CDR1 LGHDT and CDR2 YNNKEL (reference sequence). CDR3 in amino acids: CASSQAGRDHEQYF. In DNA form, the CDR3 reads TGTGCCAGCAGCCAAGCCGGAAGAGACCACGAGCAGTACTTC.

The V gene is TRBV12-3 or TRBV12-4, the J gene TRBJ2-7; a weak D match, TRBD1 (5 bases). Trimming left V 4 bases short and J 2 bases short, with 9 bases between. CDR3 length: 13 residues. CDR3 bases: TGTGCCAGCAGTTCGACAGTTCCCTACGAGCAGTACTTC. Protein: CASSSTVPYEQYF.

This rearrangement joins TRBV14 to TRBJ2-1, with D possibly matching TRBD2 (6 bases). The CDR3 runs 15 residues. Deletions cut 4 bases from V and 8 bases from J, with 18 bases between. Germline V gene sequence: CDR1 SGHDN, CDR2 FVKESK. In DNA form, the CDR3 reads TGTGCCAGCAGCCGTCGGGACTCTGGGCTCGATGAGCAGTTCTTC. Protein product: CASSRRDSGLDEQFF.

V usage is TRBV4-1 and J usage is TRBJ1-1; D ambiguous. The germline gives CDR1 MGHRA, CDR2 YSYEKL. The germline V and J ends were trimmed by 1 base and 1 base, with 10 bases remaining between them. The CDR3 is 15 amino acids. The CDR3 is CASSQVRLPNTEAFF. CDR3 DNA sequence: TGCGCCAGCAGCCAAGTTAGGCTACCGAACACTGAAGCTTTCTTT.

The genes are TRBV20-1 and TRBJ2-4; TRBD1 aligns across 7 bases. The V and J ends lost 5 bases and 0 bases, in that order; junction bases with no gene match: 4. CDR1 DFQATT and CDR2 SNEGSKA come from the germline V gene (reference sequence). The CDR3 has 14 amino acids. This CDR3 reads CSAATGVAKNIQYF. In nucleotides, the CDR3 is TGCAGTGCTGCCACAGGGGTAGCCAAAAACATTCAGTACTTC.

The CDR3 coding sequence is TGTGCCAGCAGTCAGGACAGGGAGGGGGGCTACACCTTC. Its translation: CASSQDREGGYTF. The chain carries TRBV12-3 or TRBV12-4 and TRBJ1-2; 8 bases map to TRBD1. Trimming cost V 5 bases and J 8 bases; bases outside gene matches: 7. The CDR3 is 13 residues long.

This clonotype has just one count. The chain couples TRBV20-1 to TRBJ2-1; 7 nucleotides match TRBD2. V dropped 3 bases and J dropped 0; count of bases not matched to a gene: 11. Germline V gene data show CDR1 as DFQATT and CDR2 as SNEGSKA (reference sequence). This CDR3 is 17 amino acids long. The DNA of the CDR3 is TGCAGTGCTAGCCCACTGGGGCGGGGGAGCTCCTACAATGAGCAGTTCTTC. Its protein is CSASPLGRGSSYNEQFF.

The chain couples TRBV7-7 to TRBJ2-2; 7 bases fit TRBD1. The junction had 3 bases not matched to a gene; V was cut back by 5 bases and J by 6 bases. The CDR3 is made up of 13 amino acids. CDR1 and CDR2 from the germline V gene are SSHAT and FNYEAQ (reference sequence). The CDR3 DNA follows: TGTGCCAGCAGCCCGGGGACAGCCGGGGAGCTGTTTTTT. It translates to CASSPGTAGELFF.

The rearrangement uses TRBV28 and TRBJ1-2; 7 bases fit TRBD1. The ends lost 9 bases at V and 2 bases at J; junction bases unmatched: 15. There are 16 residues in the CDR3. The germline V gene has CDR1 MDHEN and CDR2 SYDVKM. This CDR3 reads CARTARDSQTNYGYTF. CDR3 nucleotide sequence: TGTGCCAGAACCGCCCGGGACAGTCAAACGAACTATGGCTACACCTTC.

V gene TRBV19 combines with J gene TRBJ1-5; D is possibly TRBD1 (6 bases). V was cut by 7 bases and J by 6 bases, with 10 bases left in between. CDR3 length: 12 residues. Germline V gene data show CDR1 as LNHDA and CDR2 as SQIVND (reference sequence). CDR3 protein: CASTGEGQPQHF. The CDR3 DNA follows: TGTGCCAGTACAGGGGAGGGTCAGCCCCAGCATTTT.

The CDR3 protein is CARGGLDRVSYEQYF. The DNA for the CDR3 is TGTGCCAGGGGGGGACTAGACAGGGTCTCCTACGAGCAGTACTTC. The chain has TRBV2 and TRBJ2-7; TRBD2 is a possible D gene (8 bases). This CDR3 contains 15 residues. The V end lost 9 bases, the J end lost 0 bases, and 18 bases lay between the germline ends. Germline assignment: CDR1 SNHLY and CDR2 FYNNEI. The entire variable domain, with the rest obtained from reference TRBV2 and TRBJ2-7, is as follows: EPEVTQTPSHQVTQMGQEVILRCVPISNHLYFYWYRQILGQKVEFLVSFYNNEISEKSEIFDDQFSVERPDGSNFTLKIRSTKLEDSAMYFCARGGLDRVSYEQYFGPGTRLTVT.

This clonotype appeared once. J is TRBJ2-5 and V is TRBV12-5; TRBD1 matches at 10 bases. The germline CDR1 and CDR2 sequences are LGHNT and FRNRAP. Unmatched junction bases numbered 10, after V lost 0 bases and J lost 9 bases. CDR3 length: 16 residues. CDR3 nucleotide sequence: TGTGCTAGTGGTTTGGTTACCACCGGGACAGGGGTGTCCCAGTACTTC. It translates to CASGLVTTGTGVSQYF.

V and J are TRBV7-9 and TRBJ2-5, with D perhaps TRBD2 (6 bases). Looked up from germline, CDR1 is SEHNR and CDR2 is FQNEAQ (reference sequence). This CDR3 has 14 amino acids. V gave up 5 bases and J gave up 5 bases, with 15 bases separating them. DNA for the CDR3: TGTGCCAGCAGCCCTAGCTCGGGGGACGAGACCCAGTACTTC. Translated: CASSPSSGDETQYF.

V gene TRBV5-1 combines with J gene TRBJ1-1; a possible D gene is TRBD1 (6 bases). Per germline, CDR1 SGHRS and CDR2 YFSETQ. Trimming removed 2 bases from V and 3 bases from J, with 8 bases in between. The CDR3 spans 13 residues. The CDR3 protein is CASSFSGDTEAFF. The CDR3 DNA reads as TGCGCCAGCAGCTTTTCAGGGGACACTGAAGCTTTCTTT.

The chain joins TRBV6-5 to TRBJ1-3; 10 nucleotides line up with TRBD1. From germline, CDR1 is MNHEY and CDR2 SVGAGI. Trimming cost V 4 bases and J 8 bases; bases outside gene matches: 11. The length of the CDR3 is 16 residues. Here the CDR3 reads CASSFRPGTGAYTIYF. The DNA for the CDR3 is TGTGCCAGCAGTTTCCGCCCCGGGACAGGGGCGTACACCATATATTTT.

The chain links TRBV7-9 to TRBJ1-2, with D possibly TRBD1 on 6 matching bases. The V end was cut by 5 bases, the J end by 5 bases, with 15 bases between. Germline V gene lookup returns CDR1 SEHNR and CDR2 FQNEAQ (reference sequence). The CDR3 contains 14 residues. The CDR3 here is CASSVGGQGYGYTF. CDR3 DNA: TGTGCCAGCAGCGTAGGGGGGCAGGGATATGGCTACACCTTC.

The chain is built from TRBV7-8 and TRBJ2-1, with D unresolved. The CDR3 length is 11 residues. Germline assignment: CDR1 SGHVS and CDR2 FQNEAQ. V shed 1 base and J shed 10 bases, with 5 bases lying between them. The CDR3 sequence: CASSLELEQFF. The CDR3 region has the DNA TGTGCCAGCAGCTTAGAGTTGGAGCAGTTCTTC. Full variable domain (remainder filled in from reference TRBV7-8 and TRBJ2-1): GAGVSQSPRYKVAKRGQDVALRCDPISGHVSLFWYQQALGQGPEFLTYFQNEAQLDKSGLPSDRFFAERPEGSVSTLKIQRTQQEDSAVYLCASSLELEQFFGPGTRLTVL.

In its sample, this clonotype was seen once. The gene calls are TRBV10-1 and TRBJ2-1; D gene unclear. The germline V gene has CDR1 WNHNN and CDR2 SYGVQD (reference sequence). The CDR3 runs 14 residues. V lost 5 bases and J lost 3, with 11 bases in between. In DNA form, the CDR3 reads TGCGCCAGCAGTCTCCCGGGCCGCTACAATGAGCAGTTCTTC. Encoded protein: CASSLPGRYNEQFF.

This clonotype was recorded only once. This chain links TRBV11-2 with TRBJ1-2, with D unresolved. Germline V CDR1 and CDR2: SGHAT, FQNNGV. The CDR3 is made up of 14 amino acids. V dropped 3 bases and J dropped 5 bases, with 13 bases sitting between them. The CDR3 DNA sequence: TGTGCCAGCAGCTTCGACGAATCGGGGTATGGCTACACCTTC. Its protein is CASSFDESGYGYTF.

The V gene is TRBV4-3, the J gene TRBJ1-1; D uncertain. The CDR3 totals 19 residues. V lost 4 bases and J 1 base, leaving 25 bases between the germline ends. Germline lookup yields CDR1 LGHNA and CDR2 YSLEER. The CDR3 sequence: CASSPTKGLDRIKNTEAFF. CDR3 coding DNA: TGCGCCAGCAGCCCCACTAAGGGATTGGACCGGATCAAGAACACTGAAGCTTTCTTT.